The next 27 T cell receptor beta chains were all read from a single sample in a study of blood T cell repertoires in COVID-19. Method: immunoSEQ multiplex PCR; TCRdb's copy keeps in-frame clones and lacks some. Of tens of thousands of clones in the sample, approximately 89% are singletons; the top ten hold over 9%. Source material: peripheral blood. The receptors shown here come from a human donor in a cohort sampled during active COVID-19.

The rearrangement uses TRBV28 and TRBJ1-5; maybe TRBD1 (6 bases). Germline-derived CDR1 and CDR2 are MDHEN and SYDVKM. The CDR3 contains 17 residues. The V and J ends lost 6 bases and 4 bases respectively, with 22 bases between them. In nucleotides, the CDR3 is TGTGCCAGCAGCCCCGACCCAAGGACAGAGCCTAATCAGCCCCAGCATTTT. Protein: CASSPDPRTEPNQPQHF.

The gene calls are TRBV18 and TRBJ2-3, with 7 bases lining up with TRBD1. Trimming at V came to 3 bases and at J to 2 bases, leaving 5 bases not matched to a gene. This CDR3 is built from 15 residues. Looked up from germline, CDR1 is KGHSH and CDR2 is LQKENI. In DNA, the CDR3 is TGTGCCAGCTCACCGTGGGGACAGTTCACAGATACGCAGTATTTT. Protein sequence: CASSPWGQFTDTQYF.

The genes are TRBV2 and TRBJ1-2; 9 nucleotides align to TRBD1. Germline V gives CDR1 SNHLY, CDR2 FYNNEI. Trimming removed 6 bases from V and 2 bases from J; junction bases left unmatched: 13. The length of the CDR3 is 17 residues. CDR3 bases: TGTGCCAGCAGCCTTCGTGACAGGGGGTTGATGAACTATGGCTACACCTTC. This encodes CASSLRDRGLMNYGYTF.

The chain combines TRBV25-1 with TRBJ1-5; D gene uncertain. The CDR3 consists of 14 residues. CDR1 MGHDK and CDR2 SYGVNS come from the germline V gene. Trimming took 3 bases from V and 1 from J, leaving 7 bases between them. CDR3 region: CASSDSGSNQPQHF. The CDR3, as DNA: TGTGCCAGCAGTGATAGCGGGAGCAATCAGCCCCAGCATTTT.

The chain uses TRBV7-8 and TRBJ2-3, with 8 positions matching TRBD2. CDR3 length equals 16 residues. Unmatched junction bases numbered 11, after V lost 5 bases and J lost 4 bases. The germline V gene encodes CDR1 SGHVS and CDR2 FQNEAQ. The CDR3 sequence: CASSTLSGGSPDTQYF. DNA of the CDR3: TGTGCCAGCAGCACGCTATCGGGGGGGTCCCCAGATACGCAGTATTTT.

Only one count was recorded for this clone. The chain has TRBV19 and TRBJ2-2; a possible D gene is TRBD1 (6 bases). CDR3 length equals 14 residues. V lost 6 bases to trimming and J lost 3 bases, with 11 bases between them. From germline, CDR1 is LNHDA and CDR2 SQIVND (reference sequence). As DNA, the CDR3 is TGTGCCAGTAGATGGGGACAAGACACCGGGGAGCTGTTTTTT. It specifies CASRWGQDTGELFF. Looking up the rest from reference TRBV19 and TRBJ2-2 gives the full variable domain: DGGITQSPKYLFRKEGQNVTLSCEQNLNHDAMYWYRQDPGQGLRLIYYSQIVNDFQKGDIAEGYSVSREKKESFPLTVTSAQKNPTAFYLCASRWGQDTGELFFGEGSRLTVL.

This chain connects TRBV18 to TRBJ2-6; TRBD1 aligns across 7 bases. Unmatched junction bases numbered 17, after V lost 4 bases and J lost 2 bases. Germline-derived CDR1 and CDR2 are KGHSH and LQKENI. The CDR3 loop spans 20 amino acids. For the CDR3, the DNA is TGTGCCAGCTCACGATCGCCGAGAGGGGGCGGACAGACTGGGGCCAACGTCCTGACTTTC. Its protein product is CASSRSPRGGGQTGANVLTF.

This chain connects TRBV18 to TRBJ2-7; 11 nucleotides match TRBD2. CDR1 and CDR2 (germline): KGHSH, LQKENI. V dropped 5 bases and J dropped 3; count of bases not matched to a gene: 9. CDR3 length: 16 residues. The CDR3 region has the DNA TGTGCCAGCTCAACGAGGACTAGCGGGCAATTCTACGAGCAGTACTTC. Residues: CASSTRTSGQFYEQYF.

V usage is TRBV29-1 and J usage is TRBJ2-1; 11 bases map to TRBD2. V trimming: 4 bases; J trimming: 1 base; junction bases outside the gene matches: 6. CDR1 SQVTM and CDR2 ANQGSEA come from the germline V gene. This CDR3 is built from 16 residues. Here the CDR3 reads CSVGLAGMRSYNEQFF. In DNA, the CDR3 is TGCAGCGTTGGACTAGCGGGGATGCGGTCCTACAATGAGCAGTTCTTC.

This clone was found a few times. This chain uses TRBV6-5 with TRBJ2-7; TRBD1 matches at 9 bases. V was pared by 4 bases and J by 6 bases, with 10 bases of the junction left unmatched. The germline V gene has CDR1 MNHEY and CDR2 SVGAGI. The CDR3 runs 15 residues. For the CDR3, the DNA is TGTGCCAGCAGTTCCTCCGGGACAGGGTCGCGCGAGCAGTACTTC. Protein: CASSSSGTGSREQYF.

The J gene is TRBJ1-1, the V gene TRBV18; 9 bases line up with TRBD1. Germline V CDR1 and CDR2: KGHSH, LQKENI. V trimming: 6 bases; J trimming: 1 base; junction bases outside the gene matches: 3. This CDR3 spans 14 amino acids. The CDR3 DNA reads as TGTGCCAGCTCCTTGGGACAGGGGAACACTGAAGCTTTCTTT. Translating gives CASSLGQGNTEAFF.

The rearrangement joins TRBV9 to TRBJ1-2, with 7 bases fitting TRBD1. Germline trimming cut 4 bases from V and 5 bases from J; bases unmatched to any gene: 14. Germline V gives CDR1 SGDLS, CDR2 YYNGEE. The CDR3 consists of 16 residues. The CDR3 DNA is TGTGCCAGCAGCACCCAGACAGGGAAAAGTAAATATGGCTACACCTTC. Translated, it gives CASSTQTGKSKYGYTF.

The chain employs TRBV21-1 and TRBJ2-1; the DNA was not compared with TRBD1, the D call given in the table. TRBV21-1 constitutes a pseudogene. The CDR3 contains 17 residues. The CDR3 protein is CASSTGTGKGGKDEQFF. The CDR3 DNA sequence: TGTGCCAGCAGCACTGGGACAGGGAAAGGGGGAAAAGATGAGCAGTTCTTC.

This chain links TRBV3-1 (or the pseudogene TRBV3-2) with TRBJ2-1; 10 nucleotides agree with TRBD1. CDR1 is LGHDT and CDR2 is YNNKEL in the germline V gene (reference sequence). V trimming: 5 bases; J trimming: 8 bases; junction bases outside the gene matches: 6. This CDR3 contains 14 residues. The CDR3 region has the DNA TGTGCCAGCAGCTCCGACAGGGGGCTGTATGAGCAGTTCTTC. It encodes CASSSDRGLYEQFF.

This chain connects TRBV7-9 to TRBJ2-7; 8 nucleotides align to TRBD1. With 4 bases clipped from V and 4 bases from J, the junction kept 9 bases outside the gene matches. Germline V gene lookup returns CDR1 SEHNR and CDR2 FQNEAQ (reference sequence). The length of the CDR3 is 15 residues. CDR3 nucleotide sequence: TGTGCCAGCAGCTCCACGGCAGGGGGCGCGTACGAGCAGTACTTC. Its protein product is CASSSTAGGAYEQYF.

The chain has TRBV6-2 or TRBV6-3 and TRBJ2-3; TRBD1 matches at 7 bases. Germline V gives CDR1 MNHEY, CDR2 SVGEGT. The CDR3 is made up of 14 amino acids. Unmatched junction bases numbered 4, after V lost 5 bases and J lost 2 bases. The CDR3 coding sequence is TGTGCCAGCAGTCCCGGGACAGCCACAGATACGCAGTATTTT. Amino acids: CASSPGTATDTQYF.

This clone was observed a few times. This chain connects TRBV5-1 to TRBJ2-2; a weak D match, TRBD2 (6 bases). CDR1 is SGHRS and CDR2 is YFSETQ in the germline V gene. There are 14 residues in the CDR3. V was shortened by 6 bases and J by 7 bases, with 16 bases between the two germline ends. CDR3: CASTASVINGELFF. The CDR3 bases are TGCGCCAGCACGGCTAGCGTTATTAACGGGGAGCTGTTTTTT.

CDR3: CASSRGGRYEQYF. The CDR3 DNA follows: TGTGCCAGTAGTAGAGGAGGGAGGTACGAGCAGTACTTC. The gene calls are TRBV19 and TRBJ2-7; a weak D match, TRBD2 (6 bases). Germline V gene data show CDR1 as LNHDA and CDR2 as SQIVND (reference sequence). The CDR3 runs to 13 residues. The germline V and J ends were trimmed by 4 bases and 4 bases, with 11 bases remaining between them.

The rearrangement joins TRBV6-6 to TRBJ1-1; 10 bases are shared with TRBD1. Germline V gene sequence: CDR1 MNHNY, CDR2 SVGAGI (reference sequence). The CDR3 has 17 residues. V gave up 5 bases and J gave up 0 bases; unmatched junction bases: 9. CDR3 coding DNA: TGTGCCAGCAGTCAAATCCCGGGACAGGGGATGAACACTGAAGCTTTCTTT. It is translated as CASSQIPGQGMNTEAFF.

This clone came up once. The chain uses TRBV19 and TRBJ1-1; 8 nucleotides align to TRBD1. The germline V gene has CDR1 LNHDA and CDR2 SQIVND (reference sequence). The CDR3 runs 13 residues. V was clipped by 7 bases and J by 6 bases; unmatched bases: 7. The CDR3 region is CASNDRGEAEAFF. Here the CDR3 DNA reads TGTGCCAGTAATGACAGGGGTGAGGCTGAAGCTTTCTTT.

The V gene is TRBV5-1, the J gene TRBJ1-2; D remains ambiguous. Looked up from germline, CDR1 is SGHRS and CDR2 is YFSETQ. Trimming removed 0 bases at V and 8 bases at J, with 11 bases between. The CDR3 runs 13 residues. The CDR3 is CASSLGGLEGYTF. The CDR3 region has the DNA TGCGCCAGCAGCTTGGGCGGGTTGGAAGGCTACACCTTC.

The chain uses TRBV29-1 and TRBJ2-1; 7 bases align to TRBD2. This CDR3 is built from 16 residues. Trimming at V came to 7 bases and at J to 0 bases, leaving 12 bases not matched to a gene. The germline V gene encodes CDR1 SQVTM and CDR2 ANQGSEA. CDR3 bases: TGCAGCGGCACCGGGACTACCGATAGCTCCTACAATGAGCAGTTCTTC. Encoded protein: CSGTGTTDSSYNEQFF.

J is TRBJ1-1 and V is TRBV7-8; no firm D call. CDR3 length equals 13 residues. Germline CDR1 reads SGHVS; CDR2 reads FQNEAQ. Trimming took 0 bases from V and 7 from J, leaving 9 bases between them. CDR3 residues: CASSLAEQYEAFF. The CDR3 nucleotides are TGTGCCAGCAGCTTAGCCGAACAGTATGAAGCTTTCTTT.

V is TRBV28 and J is TRBJ1-2; D possibly corresponds to TRBD1 (6 bases). From germline, CDR1 is MDHEN and CDR2 SYDVKM. Trimming removed 2 bases from V and 2 bases from J, with 9 bases in between. The CDR3 extends over 14 amino acids. The CDR3 here is CASSLGQGNYGYTF. In DNA, the CDR3 is TGTGCCAGCAGTTTAGGTCAGGGGAACTATGGCTACACCTTC.

This rearrangement joins TRBV3-1 (or the pseudogene TRBV3-2) to TRBJ2-3; 7 bases line up with TRBD2. The CDR3 runs 16 residues. Germline lookup yields CDR1 LGHDT and CDR2 YNNKEL (reference sequence). With 4 bases clipped from V and 2 bases from J, the junction kept 9 bases outside the gene matches. CDR3 amino acids: CASSLRAGATTDTQYF. CDR3 coding DNA: TGTGCCAGCAGCCTACGGGCGGGAGCGACCACAGATACGCAGTATTTT.

This sequence joins TRBV9 and TRBJ2-1; 9 bases agree with TRBD2. This CDR3 has 15 amino acids. The germline gives CDR1 SGDLS, CDR2 YYNGEE. The V and J ends lost 0 bases and 7 bases, in that order; junction bases with no gene match: 5. CDR3 sequence (DNA): TGTGCCAGCAGCGTAGTTAGCGGGAGAGTTAATGAGCAGTTCTTC. Encoded protein: CASSVVSGRVNEQFF.

The chain joins TRBV5-1 to TRBJ2-5, with D possibly TRBD2 on 6 matching bases. Trimming stripped 0 bases from V and 4 bases from J, with 10 bases between. CDR1 is SGHRS and CDR2 is YFSETQ in the germline V gene. This CDR3 has 14 amino acids. CDR3 DNA sequence: TGCGCCAGCAGCTTGGCGGCGGGACGAGAGACCCAGTACTTC. Residues: CASSLAAGRETQYF.